This T cell receptor beta chain was sequenced during a study of neoadjuvant nivolumab and ipilimumab in lung cancer. In germline, CDR1 is SGHDN, CDR2 FVKESK. The ends were cut back, 3 bases at V and 2 bases at J, with 2 bases in the middle. CDR3 length equals 11 residues. This clone rates as medium-sized. Distinct nucleotide sequences in the sample also encode this CDR3. The protocol was immunoSEQ multiplex PCR, while the TCRdb copy is restricted to in-frame clones and leaves out a portion. In the table there are some 13,000 clones, roughly 75% of which are singletons. V is TRBV14 and J is TRBJ2-7; no reliable D call. Sequencing used peripheral blood, obtained after neoadjuvant nivolumab, alone or with ipilimumab, at or shortly before surgery. The TCR originated in an adult with non-small cell lung cancer. CDR3 bases: TGTGCCAGCAGCCATGCCTACGAGCAGTACTTC. This encodes CASSHAYEQYF.